The 29 T cell receptor beta chains presented below share a single source sample, sequenced in a study of T cell repertoires in cytomegalovirus infection. TCRdb used MiXCR to reprocess the reads, holding one entry per CDR3 protein. This table has 100,000 or so distinct CDR3 sequences, 23% appearing once. Input material: CD8+ T cells from PBMCs. The receptors derive from a human donor in good health (CMV status not recorded). Some clones in this sample may be carry-over from other donors' samples.

V gene TRBV20-1 combines with J gene TRBJ2-2, with TRBD2 identical over 9 bases. The CDR3 covers 15 residues. J lost 2 bases, V lost 3 bases, and 4 bases had no gene match. The V gene's germline CDR1 is DFQATT and CDR2 SNEGSKA (reference sequence). The CDR3 sequence: CSARSGLANTGELFF. The CDR3 nucleotides are TGCAGTGCTAGGTCGGGACTAGCCAACACCGGGGAGCTGTTTTTT.

The chain employs TRBV20-1 and TRBJ2-2; D is possibly TRBD2 (6 bases). Germline V CDR1 and CDR2: DFQATT, SNEGSKA (reference sequence). V was pared by 0 bases and J by 1 base, with 6 bases between. The CDR3 loop spans 14 amino acids. The CDR3 coding sequence is TGCAGTGCTAGAGACGGGGGGAACACCGGGGAGCTGTTTTTT. It translates to CSARDGGNTGELFF.

The chain links TRBV19 to TRBJ2-1; D is unresolved. Trimming removed 5 bases at V and 4 bases at J, with 15 bases between. Per germline, CDR1 LNHDA and CDR2 SQIVND (reference sequence). The CDR3 sequence is 15 residues long. The CDR3 nucleotides are TGTGCCAGTAGTCCTGGGATGGCATATTACAATGAGCAGTTCTTC. This gives the protein CASSPGMAYYNEQFF.

This clonotype was observed a handful of times. This sequence joins TRBV6-4 and TRBJ2-5; D gene ambiguous. Germline CDR1 MRHNA, CDR2 SNTAGT. The germline V and J ends were trimmed by 6 bases and 4 bases, with 12 bases remaining between them. The CDR3 extends over 13 amino acids. This chain's CDR3 is CASSASWGETQYF. In nucleotides, the CDR3 is TGTGCCAGCAGCGCTAGTTGGGGAGAGACCCAGTACTTC.

This clonotype was detected only a few times. The chain recombines TRBV9 with TRBJ2-7; 10 bases line up with TRBD2. The CDR3 extends over 15 amino acids. Germline V gives CDR1 SGDLS, CDR2 YYNGEE. The V gene end was trimmed by 4 bases and the J gene end by 7 bases; junction bases not matched to a gene: 11. In DNA form, the CDR3 reads TGTGCCAGCAGCCTCGGGACTAGCGCCGCCTGGGAGCAGTACTTC. The encoded protein is CASSLGTSAAWEQYF.

The V call is TRBV4-3, the J call TRBJ1-1; 7 bases fit TRBD1. The CDR3 has 14 amino acids. With V trimmed by 4 bases and J by 7 bases, 9 bases remained unmatched. Germline V gene sequence: CDR1 LGHNA, CDR2 YSLEER. CDR3 DNA sequence: TGCGCCAGCAGCCCCGGACAGGAGGAAAGTGAAGCTTTCTTT. This translates into CASSPGQEESEAFF.

This clonotype was recorded at least ten times. The chain employs TRBV7-9 and TRBJ2-7; no firm D call. V was clipped by 0 bases and J by 4 bases, with 4 bases between them. CDR1 is SEHNR and CDR2 is FQNEAQ in the germline V gene (reference sequence). This CDR3 comprises 12 residues. The CDR3 is CASSLADYEQYF. CDR3 DNA: TGTGCCAGCAGCTTAGCGGATTACGAGCAGTACTTC.

This clonotype has only a few counts. The chain carries TRBV7-9 and TRBJ1-2; possibly TRBD1 for D (5 bases). The CDR3 has 12 amino acids. Trimming removed 1 base at V and 8 bases at J, with 8 bases between. CDR1 is SEHNR and CDR2 is FQNEAQ in the germline V gene (reference sequence). The CDR3 is CASSLGDGGYTF. The CDR3 nucleotides read TGTGCCAGCAGCTTAGGGGACGGGGGCTACACCTTC.

This clonotype has a count of ten or more. This sequence joins TRBV7-2 and TRBJ1-6; TRBD1 agrees at 12 bases. This CDR3 is built from 16 residues. V trimming: 5 bases; J trimming: 7 bases; junction bases outside the gene matches: 6. The V gene's germline CDR1 is SGHTA and CDR2 FQGNSA. The CDR3: CASSRPGQGANSPLHF. CDR3 nucleotides: TGTGCCAGCAGCAGGCCGGGACAGGGGGCCAATTCACCCCTCCACTTT. Complete variable domain (other parts from reference TRBV7-2 and TRBJ1-6): GAGVSQSPSNKVTEKGKDVELRCDPISGHTALYWYRQSLGQGLEFLIYFQGNSAPDKSGLPSDRFSAERTGGSVSTLTIQRTQQEDSAVYLCASSRPGQGANSPLHFGNGTRLTVT.

The sample holds many counts of this clonotype. The chain couples TRBV7-3 to TRBJ2-3; possible D gene TRBD2, 6 bases. The CDR3 extends over 15 amino acids. Germline CDR1 is SGHTA and CDR2 is FQGTGA. Deletions cut 4 bases from V and 0 bases from J, with 11 bases between. The CDR3 here is CASSSLSGSTDTQYF. CDR3 in DNA: TGTGCCAGCAGCTCACTTAGCGGAAGCACAGATACGCAGTATTTT.

This clonotype was detected a few times. The chain is built from TRBV4-2 and TRBJ2-5; no clear D gene. This CDR3 region has 17 residues. Germline V lookup: CDR1 LGHNA, CDR2 YNFKEQ. The V gene lost 2 bases and the J gene lost 5 bases, with 21 bases spanning the gap. In DNA, the CDR3 is TGTGCCAGCAGCCAATCCAAAGACCTGGGTACACGTGAGACCCAGTACTTC. As protein: CASSQSKDLGTRETQYF.

This chain links TRBV20-1 with TRBJ1-1; no definite D call. The V gene's germline CDR1 is DFQATT and CDR2 SNEGSKA (reference sequence). This CDR3 contains 12 residues. Deletions cut 6 bases from V and 3 bases from J, with 11 bases between. The CDR3 coding sequence is TGCAGTGCAACCCAGTGGGACACTGAAGCTTTCTTT. Translation gives CSATQWDTEAFF.

This clonotype was found a few times. The chain employs TRBV6-2 or TRBV6-3 and TRBJ1-5, with unresolved D. V was clipped by 4 bases and J by 4 bases, with 8 bases between them. The CDR3 loop spans 13 amino acids. Germline V gene lookup returns CDR1 MNHEY and CDR2 SVGEGT. CDR3 in amino acids: CASSWQTNQPQHF. The CDR3 DNA follows: TGTGCCAGCAGTTGGCAGACGAATCAGCCCCAGCATTTT.

This clonotype was found many times. This chain uses TRBV7-9 with TRBJ2-3; D might be TRBD2 (6 bases). V was trimmed by 5 bases and J by 4 bases, leaving 22 bases between them. Germline V gives CDR1 SEHNR, CDR2 FQNEAQ (reference sequence). The CDR3 covers 17 residues. The CDR3 reads CASSATSGTPLPDTQYF. The CDR3 bases are TGTGCCAGCAGCGCAACGTCGGGGACTCCCTTACCAGATACGCAGTATTTT.

Turning to this clonotype: A much larger clone differs from this one at a single base, so this may be a read error. The rearrangement uses TRBV7-2 and TRBJ1-5, with 8 nucleotides matching TRBD1. V shed 5 bases, J shed 9 bases, and the junction held 12 bases outside the gene matches. Germline CDR1 is SGHTA and CDR2 is FQGNSA. The CDR3 spans 15 residues. CDR3: CASSHWTGKTGPQHF. CDR3 coding DNA: TGTGCCAGCAGCCACTGGACAGGGAAAACCGGGCCCCAGCATTTT.

This clonotype was detected a few times. V gene TRBV7-9 combines with J gene TRBJ2-7; 7 nucleotides align to TRBD1. Trimming at V came to 5 bases and at J to 3 bases, leaving 10 bases not matched to a gene. The CDR3 extends over 15 amino acids. Germline-derived CDR1 and CDR2 are SEHNR and FQNEAQ (reference sequence). The CDR3 here is CASSDRDSRHYEQYF. CDR3 in DNA: TGTGCCAGCAGCGACCGGGACAGTCGACACTACGAGCAGTACTTC.

This clonotype was counted at least ten times. The gene calls are TRBV7-2 and TRBJ2-7, with D perhaps matching TRBD1 or TRBD2 (5 bases each). Between the trimmed V and J ends, which lost 5 bases and 3 bases, there was a span of 11 bases. The CDR3 is made up of 13 amino acids. In germline, CDR1 is SGHTA, CDR2 FQGNSA. CDR3 nucleotide sequence: TGTGCCAGCAGCCGGTGGGACCGCTACGAGCAGTACTTC. Protein product: CASSRWDRYEQYF.

The J gene is TRBJ1-1, the V gene TRBV20-1; no definite D call. The CDR3 is made up of 11 amino acids. Per germline, CDR1 DFQATT and CDR2 SNEGSKA (reference sequence). Trimming pared 0 bases from V and 11 bases from J, leaving 10 bases between. The CDR3 nucleotides are TGCAGTGCTAGAGACACACATGAGGCTTTCTTT. Protein: CSARDTHEAFF.

V and J are TRBV24-1 and TRBJ1-1; D is perhaps TRBD1 (6 bases). V was pared by 12 bases and J by 6 bases, with 19 bases between. The CDR3 spans 13 residues. Per germline, CDR1 KGHDR and CDR2 SFDVKD. DNA for the CDR3: TGTGCCGCAGAACAGGGCGTTATCGCTGAAGCTTTCTTT. It encodes CAAEQGVIAEAFF.

The chain recombines TRBV27 with TRBJ2-7; no clear D gene. This CDR3 contains 13 residues. The germline V and J ends were trimmed by 0 bases and 6 bases, with 9 bases remaining between them. CDR1 and CDR2 from the germline V gene are MNHEY and SMNVEV (reference sequence). The CDR3 sequence: CASSLSMGTEQYF. CDR3 DNA: TGTGCCAGCAGTTTATCGATGGGCACCGAGCAGTACTTC.

This clonotype was seen once. The CDR3 loop reads CATSRANTGELFF. The DNA of the CDR3 is TGTGCCACCTCTCGAGCGAACACCGGGGAGCTGTTTTTT. V usage is TRBV6-6 and J usage is TRBJ2-2, with no clear D. V shed 10 bases and J shed 0 bases, with 9 bases lying between them. CDR1 and CDR2 (germline): MNHNY, SVGAGI (reference sequence). This CDR3 spans 13 amino acids.

The V and J genes are TRBV19 and TRBJ1-6; D not certain. Germline CDR1 LNHDA, CDR2 SQIVND (reference sequence). The V and J ends lost 2 bases and 7 bases respectively, with 9 bases between them. The CDR3 is 14 amino acids. CDR3 sequence (DNA): TGTGCCAGTAGTATACGCCTAGTCAATTCACCCCTCCACTTT. Amino acid sequence: CASSIRLVNSPLHF. The full variable domain, completed using reference TRBV19 and TRBJ1-6, is DGGITQSPKYLFRKEGQNVTLSCEQNLNHDAMYWYRQDPGQGLRLIYYSQIVNDFQKGDIAEGYSVSREKKESFPLTVTSAQKNPTAFYLCASSIRLVNSPLHFGNGTRLTVT.

This clonotype was seen repeatedly, ten times or more. The rearrangement joins TRBV7-8 to TRBJ1-1; no clear D gene. The CDR3 spans 16 residues. Trimming removed 5 bases at V and 0 bases at J, with 16 bases between. Germline V gives CDR1 SGHVS, CDR2 FQNEAQ. CDR3 DNA sequence: TGTGCCAGCAGCCACCGGGCTACGGCCCTGAACACTGAAGCTTTCTTT. Translation: CASSHRATALNTEAFF.

This clonotype was seen at least ten times. This chain connects TRBV7-3 to TRBJ2-1; the D call may be TRBD1 or TRBD2 (5 bases each). V was pared by 5 bases and J by 6 bases, with 17 bases between. Looked up from germline, CDR1 is SGHTA and CDR2 is FQGTGA. The CDR3 loop spans 15 amino acids. In nucleotides, the CDR3 is TGTGCCAGCAGCGTCTCTCCCGGGGCAGGCAATGAGCAGTTCTTC. It codes for CASSVSPGAGNEQFF.

CDR3 nucleotides: TGTGCCAGCAGACCAGGGCCTCGGGGTCAGCCCCAGCATTTT. Translation gives CASRPGPRGQPQHF. The chain couples TRBV12-3 or TRBV12-4 to TRBJ1-5; D is possibly TRBD1 (5 bases). Deletions cut 6 bases from V and 6 bases from J, with 15 bases between. The length of the CDR3 is 14 residues.

This clonotype has a count of ten or more. The chain has TRBV28 and TRBJ2-7; TRBD1 aligns across 7 bases. V lost 7 bases, J lost 3 bases, and 9 bases stayed unmatched. This CDR3 spans 14 amino acids. Germline V gives CDR1 MDHEN, CDR2 SYDVKM. CDR3 amino acids: CASIKQGDIYEQYF. In DNA form, the CDR3 reads TGTGCCAGCATAAAGCAGGGGGACATCTACGAGCAGTACTTC.

This rearrangement joins TRBV19 to TRBJ1-1; D gene ambiguous. V lost 7 bases to trimming and J lost 1 base, with 7 bases between them. Looked up from germline, CDR1 is LNHDA and CDR2 is SQIVND (reference sequence). The CDR3 runs 12 residues. The CDR3 DNA sequence: TGTGCCAGTAAGCGAGGGAACACTGAAGCTTTCTTT. It translates to CASKRGNTEAFF.

This clonotype was counted only a few times. The rearrangement links TRBV5-5 to TRBJ1-5, with D uncertain. CDR3 length: 13 residues. The V end lost 7 bases, the J end lost 0 bases, and 8 bases lay between the germline ends. Germline values: CDR1 SGHKS, CDR2 YYEKEE (reference sequence). The CDR3 nucleotides read TGTGCCAGCGGGCCACATAGCAATCAGCCCCAGCATTTT. This translates into CASGPHSNQPQHF.

A few counts support this clonotype. The chain combines TRBV6-2 or TRBV6-3 with TRBJ2-1; D could derive from TRBD1 or TRBD2 (5 bases each). This CDR3 spans 13 amino acids. The germline gives CDR1 MNHEY, CDR2 SVGEGT. Trimming pared 8 bases from V and 10 bases from J, leaving 18 bases between. The CDR3 nucleotides read TGTGCCAGCTCCGGGACCGAGGTCGGGGAGCAGTTCTTC. Translating gives CASSGTEVGEQFF.